Below, 27 T cell receptor beta chains from the same sample are listed, as sequenced in a study of blood T cell repertoires in COVID-19. Here immunoSEQ multiplex PCR was the method, and the copy in TCRdb shows in-frame clones only, minus some. The table lists some 180,000 clones, roughly 88% of them singletons. What was sequenced was peripheral blood. The receptor source for this set is a human donor in a cohort sampled during active COVID-19.

The sample holds one count of this clone. The CDR3 reads CASYDREWGLETQYF. CDR3 DNA: TGTGCCAGCTACGACAGGGAGTGGGGATTGGAGACCCAGTACTTC. The chain links TRBV21-1 to TRBJ2-5; TRBD1 was called by the table and not checked on the DNA. TRBV21-1 is annotated as a pseudogene. CDR3 length: 15 amino acids.

The genes are TRBV5-1 and TRBJ1-4, with 8 bases identical to TRBD1. V shed 2 bases, J shed 10 bases, and the junction held 7 bases outside the gene matches. The CDR3 covers 14 residues. Germline CDR1 and CDR2: SGHRS and YFSETQ. This CDR3 is CASSFRQGIGKLFF. CDR3 DNA: TGCGCCAGCAGCTTTAGACAGGGGATCGGAAAACTGTTTTTT.

The chain employs TRBV6-4 and TRBJ2-3, with a tentative D call TRBD2 (6 bases). This CDR3 is 15 amino acids long. Germline values: CDR1 MRHNA, CDR2 SNTAGT. V lost 6 bases to trimming and J lost 0 bases, with 13 bases between them. CDR3 in DNA: TGTGCCAGCAGCACAGGCGGGACTAGCACAGATACGCAGTATTTT. Its protein product is CASSTGGTSTDTQYF.

The chain uses TRBV6-2 or TRBV6-3 and TRBJ1-5; 8 bases line up with TRBD1. The CDR3 length is 14 residues. In germline, CDR1 is MNHEY, CDR2 SVGEGT. V lost 5 bases, J lost 3 bases, and 3 bases stayed unmatched. The CDR3 reads CASSAGGSNQPQHF. The DNA of the CDR3 is TGTGCCAGCAGTGCAGGGGGCTCCAATCAGCCCCAGCATTTT.

The chain employs TRBV10-1 and TRBJ2-7; 7 bases map to TRBD2. Germline values: CDR1 WNHNN, CDR2 SYGVQD (reference sequence). V trimming: 3 bases; J trimming: 4 bases; junction bases outside the gene matches: 6. This CDR3 comprises 14 residues. The CDR3: CASSDPGRGYEQYF. The CDR3 DNA is TGCGCCAGCAGTGATCCGGGGAGGGGATACGAGCAGTACTTC.

This chain joins TRBV7-9 and TRBJ2-7, with D tentatively TRBD1 (5 bases). V lost 2 bases to trimming and J lost 3 bases, with 5 bases between them. Germline V gene lookup returns CDR1 SEHNR and CDR2 FQNEAQ (reference sequence). This CDR3 has 12 residues. This CDR3 is CASSLQGYEQYF. Here the CDR3 DNA reads TGTGCCAGCAGCTTACAGGGCTACGAGCAGTACTTC.

The chain couples TRBV10-3 to TRBJ2-1; D perhaps matches TRBD2 (6 bases). Germline-derived CDR1 and CDR2 are ENHRY and SYGVKD. Trimming took off 7 bases at V and 8 bases at J, with 18 bases between the two ends. The CDR3 is 14 amino acids. In nucleotides, the CDR3 is TGTGCCATCAAAGCGGGTTCGGTGGAGGATGAGCAGTTCTTC. This sequence encodes CAIKAGSVEDEQFF.

CDR3 sequence (DNA): TGTGCCAGCAGCCCGGGTGTGGGGGGCCAAGAGACCCAGTACTTC. This codes for CASSPGVGGQETQYF. This rearrangement joins TRBV11-3 to TRBJ2-5; TRBD2 is a possible D gene (6 bases). Germline CDR1 and CDR2: SGHNT and YENEEA. V was cut by 5 bases and J by 1 base, with 14 bases left in between. The CDR3 has 15 residues.

This chain connects TRBV28 to TRBJ2-7, with TRBD1 identical over 7 bases. J lost 2 bases, V lost 4 bases, and 8 bases had no gene match. This CDR3 is 15 amino acids long. Germline assignment: CDR1 MDHEN and CDR2 SYDVKM. CDR3 DNA: TGTGCCAGCAGTTCGTCCCGGGACAGACCCTACGAGCAGTACTTC. Translated, it gives CASSSSRDRPYEQYF.

The chain couples TRBV30 to TRBJ2-5; D is undetermined. V lost 4 bases, J lost 5 bases, and 11 bases lay in between. The CDR3 length is 12 residues. The germline CDR1 and CDR2 sequences are GTSNPN and SVGIG (reference sequence). CDR3 in amino acids: CAWNTGRETQYF. The CDR3, as DNA: TGTGCCTGGAATACCGGTCGGGAGACCCAGTACTTC.

The chain has TRBV7-2 and TRBJ2-1, with 11 bases matching TRBD2. This CDR3 comprises 15 residues. The germline V gene encodes CDR1 SGHTA and CDR2 FQGNSA. J gave up 4 bases and V 5 bases, and 4 bases lay outside the gene matches. CDR3: CASSKGLAGYNEQFF. In DNA, the CDR3 is TGTGCCAGCAGCAAAGGACTAGCGGGTTACAATGAGCAGTTCTTC.

This clone turned up a few times. This chain links TRBV2 with TRBJ2-5, with D tentatively TRBD2 (6 bases). Germline V gene lookup returns CDR1 SNHLY and CDR2 FYNNEI. This CDR3 comprises 12 residues. V was cut by 8 bases and J by 0 bases, with 7 bases left in between. As DNA, the CDR3 is TGTGCCAGCGGGAGGTACCAAGAGACCCAGTACTTC. Translating gives CASGRYQETQYF.

The CDR3 here is CASSYSLQGPYEQYF. The DNA for the CDR3 is TGTGCCAGCAGTTACTCTTTGCAGGGTCCCTACGAGCAGTACTTC. The rearrangement links TRBV6-5 to TRBJ2-7, with D perhaps TRBD1 (5 bases). V was trimmed by 0 bases and J by 2 bases, leaving 11 bases between them. The CDR3 has 15 amino acids. Looked up from germline, CDR1 is MNHEY and CDR2 is SVGAGI.

This clone showed up just once. The chain has TRBV28 and TRBJ2-3, with TRBD2 matching 14 bases. This CDR3 spans 17 amino acids. Germline trimming cut 3 bases from V and 5 bases from J; bases unmatched to any gene: 7. Germline assignment: CDR1 MDHEN and CDR2 SYDVKM. The CDR3 reads CASSLLTSGRAGDTQYF. The CDR3 DNA sequence: TGTGCCAGCAGTTTGTTGACTAGCGGGAGGGCCGGAGATACGCAGTATTTT.

J is TRBJ2-3 and V is TRBV27; the match to TRBD2 covers 10 bases. Trimming took 3 bases from V and 6 from J; bases not matched to a gene: 6. CDR3 size: 15 residues. Looked up from germline, CDR1 is MNHEY and CDR2 is SMNVEV (reference sequence). This CDR3 reads CASSFEREGWDTQYF. CDR3 coding DNA: TGTGCCAGCAGTTTTGAGCGGGAGGGGTGGGATACGCAGTATTTT.

The rearrangement uses TRBV5-1 and TRBJ2-1, with TRBD2 identical over 11 bases. The germline V gene has CDR1 SGHRS and CDR2 YFSETQ. V gave up 5 bases and J gave up 5 bases; unmatched junction bases: 3. This CDR3 has 14 amino acids. CDR3 nucleotides: TGCGCCAGCAGGAGACTAGCGGGAAACAATGAGCAGTTCTTC. Amino acids: CASRRLAGNNEQFF. Looking up the rest from reference TRBV5-1 and TRBJ2-1 gives the full variable domain: KAGVTQTPRYLIKTRGQQVTLSCSPISGHRSVSWYQQTPGQGLQFLFEYFSETQRNKGNFPGRFSGRQFSNSRSEMNVSTLELGDSALYLCASRRLAGNNEQFFGPGTRLTVL.

The rearrangement links TRBV20-1 to TRBJ2-7, with D maybe TRBD2 (6 bases). CDR3 length equals 13 residues. Germline V gene data show CDR1 as DFQATT and CDR2 as SNEGSKA (reference sequence). V gave up 3 bases and J gave up 0 bases, with 9 bases separating them. CDR3 sequence reads: CSASRGDSYEQYF. The DNA of the CDR3 is TGCAGTGCTAGTCGCGGGGACTCCTACGAGCAGTACTTC.

The CDR3 reads CASSGPGTSGDPYNEQFF. The CDR3 coding sequence is TGTGCCAGCAGCGGACCCGGGACTAGCGGCGATCCGTACAATGAGCAGTTCTTC. The chain carries TRBV9 and TRBJ2-1, with 11 bases aligning to TRBD2. V lost 3 bases to trimming and J lost 4 bases; unmatched junction nucleotides: 12. From germline, CDR1 is SGDLS and CDR2 YYNGEE. This CDR3 contains 18 residues.

The gene calls are TRBV7-2 and TRBJ2-7, with 10 bases aligning to TRBD1. The V gene's germline CDR1 is SGHTA and CDR2 FQGNSA. The CDR3 contains 15 residues. V shed 1 base, J shed 5 bases, and the junction held 5 bases outside the gene matches. Written as DNA, the CDR3 is TGTGCCAGCAGCTTAGAGGGGACAGGGGCCAACGAGCAGTACTTC. Residues: CASSLEGTGANEQYF.

There are a few counts of this clone. CDR3 protein: CAWSGSTGGSFF. CDR3 bases: TGTGCCTGGAGTGGGTCGACAGGGGGATCTTTCTTT. This chain joins TRBV30 and TRBJ1-1, with TRBD1 identical over 9 bases. The junction had 6 bases not matched to a gene; V was cut back by 1 base and J by 12 bases. Germline assignment: CDR1 GTSNPN and CDR2 SVGIG (reference sequence). This CDR3 is built from 12 residues.

This clone was found a few times. The rearrangement joins TRBV30 to TRBJ2-1, with TRBD2 matching 8 bases. Germline values: CDR1 GTSNPN, CDR2 SVGIG (reference sequence). Unmatched junction bases numbered 7, after V lost 8 bases and J lost 7 bases. This CDR3 contains 12 residues. CDR3 coding DNA: TGTGCCCGAGCGGGAGTCGGGAATGAGCAGTTCTTC. Its protein is CARAGVGNEQFF. The whole variable domain, filled in from reference TRBV30 and TRBJ2-1, reads SQTIHQWPATLVQPVGSPLSLECTVEGTSNPNLYWYRQAAGRGLQLLFYSVGIGQISSEVPQNLSASRPQDRQFILSSKKLLLSDSGFYLCARAGVGNEQFFGPGTRLTVL.

V and J are TRBV4-2 and TRBJ2-7; D might be TRBD2 (6 bases). The V and J ends lost 4 bases and 2 bases respectively, with 12 bases between them. There are 14 residues in the CDR3. Per germline, CDR1 LGHNA and CDR2 YNFKEQ. The CDR3 nucleotides are TGTGCCAGCAGCCCGACTAGGGTTCCCTACGAGCAGTACTTC. This sequence encodes CASSPTRVPYEQYF.

This chain's CDR3 is CASSELGQIEAFF. The CDR3 DNA reads as TGTGCCAGCAGTGAACTGGGCCAGATAGAAGCTTTCTTT. The rearrangement joins TRBV2 to TRBJ1-1; D gene ambiguous. The length of the CDR3 is 13 residues. Germline CDR1 reads SNHLY; CDR2 reads FYNNEI. V lost 2 bases to trimming and J lost 8 bases, with 12 bases between them.

CDR3 residues: CASSLGRGDTEAFF. The CDR3, as DNA: TGTGCCAGCAGTTTAGGTAGGGGCGATACTGAAGCTTTCTTT. The chain combines TRBV28 with TRBJ1-1; D might be TRBD1 (5 bases). The CDR3 length is 14 residues. Trimming took off 2 bases at V and 5 bases at J, with 12 bases between the two ends. Germline-derived CDR1 and CDR2 are MDHEN and SYDVKM.

Remarks on this clone: The same CDR3 also results from other DNA sequences found in this sample. This chain connects TRBV5-4 to TRBJ2-3; D remains ambiguous. In germline, CDR1 is SGHNT, CDR2 YYREEE (reference sequence). The CDR3 length is 12 residues. V was pared by 1 base and J by 4 bases, with 4 bases between. The CDR3 DNA sequence: TGTGCCAGCAGCTTGTTCGCAGATACGCAGTATTTT. Translation: CASSLFADTQYF.

The genes are TRBV19 and TRBJ2-1, with a possible D match to TRBD2 (7 bases). In germline, CDR1 is LNHDA, CDR2 SQIVND (reference sequence). V dropped 9 bases and J dropped 6 bases, with 18 bases sitting between them. The CDR3 extends over 14 amino acids. The CDR3 region has the DNA TGTGCCAGCACCCCGGGGGGCCGGGGCAATGAGCAGTTCTTC. Protein: CASTPGGRGNEQFF.

J is TRBJ2-7 and V is TRBV6-5, with TRBD2 matching 9 bases. The CDR3 has 15 amino acids. Per germline, CDR1 MNHEY and CDR2 SVGAGI. The V segment lost 6 bases and the J segment 0 bases; nucleotides outside the gene matches: 6. CDR3 nucleotides: TGTGCCAGCAGAAGAAGCGGGAGGAGCTCCTACGAGCAGTACTTC. This codes for CASRRSGRSSYEQYF.